This T cell receptor (delta chain) was obtained from a study of DNA immune sequencing with unique molecular identifiers (dated by TCRdb to 2018 to 2021). Some background on the complete study: Using immunomagnetic cell separation, gammadelta T cells were enriched from buffy coats, and the genomic DNA of these cells was sequenced. gammadelta T cells were enriched from PBMC of approximately nine healthy individuals by fluorescence-activated cell sorting. For the enriched versus non-enriched comparison, roughly 98 ng enriched gammadelta T-cell DNA and approximately 0.91 ug non-enriched PBMC DNA were sequenced. The study developed and validated an ultrasensitive DNA-based TRD repertoire sequencing method using PCR-introduced unique molecular identifiers. The method was checked using synthetic reference molecules and blood samples from healthy people. All donors were healthy people, and some ten of the donors were profiled using sorted gammadelta T cells from peripheral blood. The paper's findings and limits, for the study overall: The primer-based approach cannot detect novel TRD sequences that are not targeted by the primers. TRD repertoire diversity differed among healthy donors, and several donors were highly oligoclonal, with the top 5 clonotypes making up more than half of productive molecules. Among clonotypes in healthy donors, the most frequent TRD rearrangement was TRDV2 paired with TRDJ1.

This clone is characterized as large (0.1 to 1%). Its antigen has not been determined. Nothing much larger sits one base from this clone, and base qualities are not available. Library preparation employed multiplex PCR. Genomic DNA was amplified with a 32-plex assay using primers for all 8 TRDV and 4 TRDJ genes covering the CDR3. A 12-nucleotide UMI was added during approximately 3 barcoding PCR cycles, followed by a second PCR with Illumina adapter primers. AMPure XP beads were used to purify the libraries, whose quality was checked on a Fragment Analyzer using the HS NGS Fragment kit. The sequencing was run with an Illumina MiniSeq mid-output kit, including about 20% PhiX, and 150 cycles of paired-end reads. As for the original processing: MIGEC version 1.2.9 was used to process reads, grouping reads by UMI and building error-corrected consensus sequences. For post-processing, modified scripts from VDJtools version 1.2.1 were used together with the tcR R package. TCRdb called clones anew from the public reads via CATT; matching DNA rows were later pooled. These V and J calls rely on TCRdb rather than the paper's analysis. For this sample the table gives around 410 delta-chain clones, of which under 8.5% were detected only once. The ten largest clonotypes hold roughly 57% of the sample.

From cysteine to phenylalanine, the CDR3 is 19 amino acids long. Kept here is only the CDR3 DNA, which spans 57 bases and is read in frame from base 1. V loses 4 bases at its end and J loses 4 bases; junction bases beyond the gene matches: 14. Taken from the germline V gene, the CDR1 and CDR2 loops are GEAIGNYY and EKD. Sample: gamma-delta T cells enriched from blood buffy coat, or unenriched PBMCs (not recorded which). This chain joins TRDV2 to TRDJ2; TRDD3 matches 13 bases in the middle. The sequence was obtained from a human donor in good health. The DNA is TGTGCCTGTGATCAACTTGGCGGTACTGGGGGATACGCGACAGCACAACTCTTCTTT. This gives the protein CACDQLGGTGGYATAQLFF.